This T cell receptor (beta chain) came from a study of CD8 T cells in Susac syndrome. It was with random hexamers that roughly 0.5 to 1 ug RNA was reverse transcribed. TCR beta CDR3 was amplified by immunoSEQ covering 54 Vbeta and 13 Jbeta. TCRdb redid the calling of the immunoSEQ multiplex PCR reads with MiXCR, one entry per CDR3 protein. Among 75,000 to 100,000 distinct CDR3 sequences listed, around 94% were seen once. In blood CD8+ and CD4+ T cells, TCR beta underwent sequencing. The TEMRA cells underwent FACS enrichment, while the CD8+ and CD4+ T cells underwent negative isolation. Germline CDR1 reads SGHDT; CDR2 reads YYEEEE. CDR3 length equals 12 residues. V shed 5 bases, J shed 11 bases, and the junction held 7 bases outside the gene matches.

This receptor was taken from a human donor in good health. Sequencing was done on a sample of CD8+ T cells from PBMCs. V gene TRBV5-6 combines with J gene TRBJ2-7; the match to TRBD1 covers 10 bases. The chain's CDR3 is CASRIATGGEYF. The CDR3 coding sequence is TGTGCCAGCAGAATCGCGACAGGGGGCGAGTACTTC.